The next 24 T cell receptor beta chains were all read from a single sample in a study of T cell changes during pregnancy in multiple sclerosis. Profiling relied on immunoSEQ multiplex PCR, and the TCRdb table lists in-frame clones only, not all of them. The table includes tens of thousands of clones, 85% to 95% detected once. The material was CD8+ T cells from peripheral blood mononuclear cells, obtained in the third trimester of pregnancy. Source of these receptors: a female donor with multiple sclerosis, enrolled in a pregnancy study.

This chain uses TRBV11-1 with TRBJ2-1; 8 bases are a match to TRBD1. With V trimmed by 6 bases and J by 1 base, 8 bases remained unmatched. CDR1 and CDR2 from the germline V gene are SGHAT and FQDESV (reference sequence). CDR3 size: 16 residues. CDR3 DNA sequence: TGTGCCAGCAGTTACGACAGGGGATTTTCCTACAATGAGCAGTTCTTC. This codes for CASSYDRGFSYNEQFF.

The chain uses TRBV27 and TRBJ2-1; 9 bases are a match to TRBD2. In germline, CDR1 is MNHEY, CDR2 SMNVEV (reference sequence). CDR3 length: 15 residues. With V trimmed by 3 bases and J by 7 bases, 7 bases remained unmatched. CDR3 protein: CASSLGTSRGNEQFF. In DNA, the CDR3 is TGTGCCAGCAGTTTGGGGACTAGCAGGGGGAATGAGCAGTTCTTC.

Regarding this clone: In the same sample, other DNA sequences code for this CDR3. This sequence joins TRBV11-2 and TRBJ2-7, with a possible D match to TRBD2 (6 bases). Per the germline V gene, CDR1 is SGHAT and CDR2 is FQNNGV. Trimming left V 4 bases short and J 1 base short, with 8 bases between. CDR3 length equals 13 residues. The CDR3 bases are TGTGCCAGCAGCTGGGACTCATCCTACGAGCAGTACTTC. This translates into CASSWDSSYEQYF.

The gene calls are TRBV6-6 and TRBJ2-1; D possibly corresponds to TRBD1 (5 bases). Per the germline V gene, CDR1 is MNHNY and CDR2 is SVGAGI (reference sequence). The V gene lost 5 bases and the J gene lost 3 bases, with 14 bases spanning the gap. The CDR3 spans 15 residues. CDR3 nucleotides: TGTGCCAGCAGTCCTCTGGACAACGGCTACAATGAGCAGTTCTTC. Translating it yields CASSPLDNGYNEQFF.

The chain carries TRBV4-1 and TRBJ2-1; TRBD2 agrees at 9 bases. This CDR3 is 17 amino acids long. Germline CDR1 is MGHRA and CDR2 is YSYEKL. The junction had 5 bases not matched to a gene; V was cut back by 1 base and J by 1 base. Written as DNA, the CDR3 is TGCGCCAGCAGCCAAGTCCCCCTAGCGGGGTCCTACAATGAGCAGTTCTTC. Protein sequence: CASSQVPLAGSYNEQFF.

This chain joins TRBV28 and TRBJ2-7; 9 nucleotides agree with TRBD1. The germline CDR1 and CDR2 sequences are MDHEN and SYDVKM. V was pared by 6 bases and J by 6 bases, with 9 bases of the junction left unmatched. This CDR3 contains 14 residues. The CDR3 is CASRAGQGIGEQYF. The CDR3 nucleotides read TGTGCCAGCAGGGCGGGACAGGGTATTGGCGAGCAGTACTTC. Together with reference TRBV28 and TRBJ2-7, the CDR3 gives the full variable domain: DVKVTQSSRYLVKRTGEKVFLECVQDMDHENMFWYRQDPGLGLRLIYFSYDVKMKEKGDIPEGYSVSREKKERFSLILESASTNQTSMYLCASRAGQGIGEQYFGPGTRLTVT.

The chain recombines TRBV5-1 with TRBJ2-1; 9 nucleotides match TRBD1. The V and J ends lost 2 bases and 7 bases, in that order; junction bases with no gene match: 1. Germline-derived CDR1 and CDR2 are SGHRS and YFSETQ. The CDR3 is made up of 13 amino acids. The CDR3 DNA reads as TGCGCCAGCAGCTTCGGACAGGGGAATGAGCAGTTCTTC. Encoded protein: CASSFGQGNEQFF.

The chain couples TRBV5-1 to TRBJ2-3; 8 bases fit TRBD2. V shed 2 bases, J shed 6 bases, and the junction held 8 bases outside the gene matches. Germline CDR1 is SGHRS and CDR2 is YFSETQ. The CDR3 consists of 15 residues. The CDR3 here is CASSLLSGSLDTQYF. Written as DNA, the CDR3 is TGCGCCAGCAGCTTACTGAGCGGGAGTCTGGATACGCAGTATTTT.

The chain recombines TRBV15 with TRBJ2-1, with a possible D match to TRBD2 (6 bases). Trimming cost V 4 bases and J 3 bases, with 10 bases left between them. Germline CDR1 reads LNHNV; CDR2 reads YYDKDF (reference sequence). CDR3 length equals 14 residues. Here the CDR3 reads CATSTSDFYNEQFF. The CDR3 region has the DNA TGTGCCACCAGCACTAGCGACTTCTACAATGAGCAGTTCTTC.

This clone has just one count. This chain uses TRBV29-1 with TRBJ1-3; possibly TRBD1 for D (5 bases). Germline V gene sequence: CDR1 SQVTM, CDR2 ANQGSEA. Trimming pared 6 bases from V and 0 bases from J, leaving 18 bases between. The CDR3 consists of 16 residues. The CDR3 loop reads CSVNIPGLSSGNTIYF. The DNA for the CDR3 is TGCAGCGTAAACATACCGGGACTAAGCTCTGGAAACACCATATATTTT.

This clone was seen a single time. CDR3 residues: CAWSVPLGSRYNEQFF. The CDR3 coding sequence is TGTGCCTGGAGTGTACCCCTCGGGTCTCGATACAATGAGCAGTTCTTC. V and J are TRBV30 and TRBJ2-1, with D unclear. The V and J ends lost 0 bases and 4 bases respectively, with 16 bases between them. Germline V gives CDR1 GTSNPN, CDR2 SVGIG (reference sequence). The CDR3 length is 16 residues.

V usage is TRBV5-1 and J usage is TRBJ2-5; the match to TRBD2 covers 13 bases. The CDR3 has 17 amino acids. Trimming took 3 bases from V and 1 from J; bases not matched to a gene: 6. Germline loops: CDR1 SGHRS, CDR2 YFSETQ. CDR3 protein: CASSYGLAGVGQETQYF. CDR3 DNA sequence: TGCGCCAGCAGCTATGGACTAGCGGGAGTTGGCCAAGAGACCCAGTACTTC.

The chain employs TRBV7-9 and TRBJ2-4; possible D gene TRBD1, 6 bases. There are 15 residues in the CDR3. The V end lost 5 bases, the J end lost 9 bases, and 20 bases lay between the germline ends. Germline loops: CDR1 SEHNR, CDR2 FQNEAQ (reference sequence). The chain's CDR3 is CASSPPGTSISIQYF. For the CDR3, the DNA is TGTGCCAGCAGCCCGCCTGGGACATCGATTAGCATTCAGTACTTC.

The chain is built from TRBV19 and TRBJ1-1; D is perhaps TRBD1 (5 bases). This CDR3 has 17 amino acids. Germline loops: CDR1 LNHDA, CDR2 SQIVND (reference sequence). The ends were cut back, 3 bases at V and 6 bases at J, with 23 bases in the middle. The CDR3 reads CASSIYAGRAEIAEAFF. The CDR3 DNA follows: TGTGCCAGTAGTATCTACGCGGGACGGGCAGAAATCGCTGAAGCTTTCTTT.

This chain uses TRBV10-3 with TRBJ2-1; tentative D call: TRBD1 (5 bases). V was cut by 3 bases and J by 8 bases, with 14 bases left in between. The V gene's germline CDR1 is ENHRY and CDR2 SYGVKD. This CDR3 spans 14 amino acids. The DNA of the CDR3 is TGTGCCATCAGTGAACCACAGGAAGGAGATGAGCAGTTCTTC. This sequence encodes CAISEPQEGDEQFF.

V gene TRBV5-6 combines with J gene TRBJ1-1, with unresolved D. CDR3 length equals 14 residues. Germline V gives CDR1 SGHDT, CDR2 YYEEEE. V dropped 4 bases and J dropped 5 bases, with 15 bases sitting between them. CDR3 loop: CASSAYLLRTEAFF. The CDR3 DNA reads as TGTGCCAGCAGCGCATACCTACTGAGGACTGAAGCTTTCTTT. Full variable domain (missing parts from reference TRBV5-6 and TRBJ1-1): DAGVTQSPTHLIKTRGQQVTLRCSPKSGHDTVSWYQQALGQGPQFIFQYYEEEERQRGNFPDRFSGHQFPNYSSELNVNALLLGDSALYLCASSAYLLRTEAFFGQGTRLTVV.

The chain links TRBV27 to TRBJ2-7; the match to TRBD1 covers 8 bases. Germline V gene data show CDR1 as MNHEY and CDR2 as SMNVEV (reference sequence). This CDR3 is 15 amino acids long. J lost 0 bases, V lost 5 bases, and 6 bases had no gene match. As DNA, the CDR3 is TGTGCCAGCAGTCCACAGGGGGGCGGCTCCTACGAGCAGTACTTC. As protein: CASSPQGGGSYEQYF.

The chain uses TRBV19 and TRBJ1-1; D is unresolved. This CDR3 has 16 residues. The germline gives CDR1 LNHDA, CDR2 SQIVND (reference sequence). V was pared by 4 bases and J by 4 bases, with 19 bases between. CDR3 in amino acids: CASSTPLPAGSTEAFF. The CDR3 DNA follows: TGTGCCAGTAGTACCCCTCTTCCCGCGGGGAGCACTGAAGCTTTCTTT.

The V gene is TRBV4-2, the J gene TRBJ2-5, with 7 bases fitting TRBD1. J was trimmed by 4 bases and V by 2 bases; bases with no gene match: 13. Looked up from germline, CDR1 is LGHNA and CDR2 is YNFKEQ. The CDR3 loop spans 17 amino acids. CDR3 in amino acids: CASSQTQGSGIRETQYF. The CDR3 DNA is TGTGCCAGCAGCCAAACACAGGGGTCGGGGATCCGAGAGACCCAGTACTTC.

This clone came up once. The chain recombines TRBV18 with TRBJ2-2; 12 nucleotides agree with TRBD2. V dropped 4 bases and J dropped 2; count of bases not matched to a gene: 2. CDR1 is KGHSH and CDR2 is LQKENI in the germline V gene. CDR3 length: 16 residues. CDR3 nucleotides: TGTGCCAGCTCACTCGGACTAGCGGGAAACACCGGGGAGCTGTTTTTT. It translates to CASSLGLAGNTGELFF.

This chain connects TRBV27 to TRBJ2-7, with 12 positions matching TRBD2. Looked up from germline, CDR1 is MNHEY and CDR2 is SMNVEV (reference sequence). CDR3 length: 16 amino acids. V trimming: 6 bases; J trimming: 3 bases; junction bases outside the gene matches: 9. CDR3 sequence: CASSLAGGIFFYEQYF. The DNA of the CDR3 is TGTGCCAGCAGCCTAGCGGGAGGGATTTTCTTCTACGAGCAGTACTTC.

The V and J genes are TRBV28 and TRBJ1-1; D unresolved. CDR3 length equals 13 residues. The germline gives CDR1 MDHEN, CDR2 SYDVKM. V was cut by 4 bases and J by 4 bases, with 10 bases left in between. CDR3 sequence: CASSSGKGTEAFF. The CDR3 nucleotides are TGTGCCAGCAGTTCGGGGAAAGGCACTGAAGCTTTCTTT.

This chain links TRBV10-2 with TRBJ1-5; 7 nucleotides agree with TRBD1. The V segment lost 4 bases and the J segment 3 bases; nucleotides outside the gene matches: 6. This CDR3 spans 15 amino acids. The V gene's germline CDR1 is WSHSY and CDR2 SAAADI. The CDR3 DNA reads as TGCGCCAGCAGTGCGGACAGGATTTACAATCAGCCCCAGCATTTT. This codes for CASSADRIYNQPQHF.

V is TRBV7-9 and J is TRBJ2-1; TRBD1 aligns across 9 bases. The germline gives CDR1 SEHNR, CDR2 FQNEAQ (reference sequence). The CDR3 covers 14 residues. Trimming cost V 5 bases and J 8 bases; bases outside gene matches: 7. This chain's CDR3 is CASSIQDRGYEQFF. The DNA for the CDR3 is TGTGCCAGCAGCATCCAGGACAGGGGTTATGAGCAGTTCTTC. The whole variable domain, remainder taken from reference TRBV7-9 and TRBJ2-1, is DTGVSQNPRHKITKRGQNVTFRCDPISEHNRLYWYRQTLGQGPEFLTYFQNEAQLEKSRLLSDRFSAERPKGSFSTLEIQRTEQGDSAMYLCASSIQDRGYEQFFGPGTRLTVL.